These 8 T cell receptor beta chains were all obtained from the same sample, sequenced in a study of post-analysis software for immune sequencing data. Points from the study as a whole: TRBV5-6, TRBV5-1 and TRBV20-1 belonged to a set of a handful of TRBV segments that were more frequent in patients than controls.

Unique molecular identifiers featured in each of the TCR beta cDNA libraries. TCRdb reanalysed the PCR reads using MiXCR and keeps one entry per CDR3 protein. The sample gives fewer than 900,000 distinct CDR3 sequences, approximately 44% of which show up once; roughly 5% is in the top ten. No antigen has been identified for these receptors. Sequenced material: blood. Receptors were obtained from a girl between 5 and 17 years old with multiple sclerosis.

This clonotype was recorded at least ten times. This sequence joins TRBV29-1 and TRBJ2-5, with TRBD2 matching 9 bases. Germline lookup yields CDR1 SQVTM and CDR2 ANQGSEA. V shed 4 bases, J shed 2 bases, and the junction held 8 bases outside the gene matches. CDR3 length equals 15 residues. CDR3 sequence (DNA): TGCAGCGTTGGGGCTAGCGCGGGGGGGCAAGAGACCCAGTACTTC. Its translation is CSVGASAGGQETQYF. Full variable domain (outside the CDR3, taken from reference TRBV29-1 and TRBJ2-5): SAVISQKPSRDICQRGTSLTIQCQVDSQVTMMFWYRQQPGQSLTLIATANQGSEATYESGFVIDKFPISRPNLTFSTLTVSNMSPEDSSIYLCSVGASAGGQETQYFGPGTRLLVL.

The chain links TRBV20-1 to TRBJ2-1; TRBD2 matches 12 bases. The assigned J gene may be wrong: the sequence end matches TRBJ2-7 better. The CDR3 runs 18 residues. Germline values: CDR1 DFQATT, CDR2 SNEGSKA (reference sequence). The CDR3 sequence is CSARRGLAGGASYNEQYF. The CDR3 bases are TGCAGTGCTAGGCGGGGGCTAGCGGGAGGGGCTTCCTACAATGAGCAGTACTTC.

This chain connects TRBV29-1 to TRBJ2-3; D call uncertain. CDR3 length equals 13 residues. Germline loops: CDR1 SQVTM, CDR2 ANQGSEA. The V end lost 2 bases, the J end lost 0 bases, and 6 bases lay between the germline ends. The CDR3 sequence is CSVEWASTDTQYF. As DNA, the CDR3 is TGCAGCGTTGAATGGGCCAGCACAGATACGCAGTATTTT.

The chain carries TRBV20-1 and TRBJ2-3; TRBD2 matches at 13 bases. The germline V gene has CDR1 DFQATT and CDR2 SNEGSKA (reference sequence). The CDR3 totals 18 residues. V dropped 0 bases and J dropped 3; count of bases not matched to a gene: 9. The CDR3 is CSARDLRTSGSRTDTQYF. CDR3 in DNA: TGCAGTGCTAGAGATCTACGGACTAGCGGGAGTCGGACAGATACGCAGTATTTT.

The chain carries TRBV9 and TRBJ2-7; 9 positions match TRBD1. The length of the CDR3 is 14 residues. The germline V gene encodes CDR1 SGDLS and CDR2 YYNGEE. With 6 bases clipped from V and 7 bases from J, the junction kept 11 bases outside the gene matches. Here the CDR3 DNA reads TGTGCCAGCAACCGGGACAGGGTGAAGGAGGAGCAGTACTTC. It codes for CASNRDRVKEEQYF.

This clonotype was found once. The CDR3 is CASSQLSSGSPETQYF. In DNA, the CDR3 is TGTGCCAGCAGCCAACTGTCGTCAGGGTCCCCAGAGACCCAGTACTTC. The genes are TRBV21-1 and TRBJ2-5; the table gives TRBD1 as D, unverified against the DNA. TRBV21-1 is termed a pseudogene. The CDR3 totals 16 residues.

This clonotype was recorded a few times. The chain is built from TRBV29-1 and TRBJ2-1; D is unclear. The CDR3 extends over 15 amino acids. The V gene's germline CDR1 is SQVTM and CDR2 ANQGSEA. V shed 7 bases and J shed 9 bases, with 25 bases lying between them. CDR3 nucleotide sequence: TGCAGCGCATCTAAGGCGTCCATGGCGGAGCTTGAGCAGTTCTTC. This sequence encodes CSASKASMAELEQFF.

Turning to this clonotype: A much larger clone sits a single nucleotide away, making a read error possible. The chain joins TRBV6-6 to TRBJ1-1; D is undetermined. This CDR3 spans 12 amino acids. The V end was cut by 0 bases, the J end by 3 bases, with 2 bases between. From germline, CDR1 is MNHNY and CDR2 SVGAGI (reference sequence). For the CDR3, the DNA is TGTGCCAGCAGTTACTCGGACACTGAAGCTTTCTTT. It specifies CASSYSDTEAFF.